Included here is one T cell receptor (beta chain) sequence, with context. This entry belongs to a study of shared T cell receptors in the human thymus. Germline V gene sequence: CDR1 MDHEN, CDR2 SYDVKM. V was trimmed by 6 bases and J by 1 base, leaving 8 bases between them. This CDR3 is built from 13 residues. Produced via immunoSEQ multiplex PCR; TCRdb's table is partial and in-frame only. The repertoire consists of about 710,000 clones, with 80% to 90% occurring once and the leading ten covering about 0.0094%. A further study also used this sample, focusing on human thymus T cells. That study adds: Thymic samples were excised during corrective heart operations.

Material: thymocytes. This chain connects TRBV28 to TRBJ2-3; tentatively, D is TRBD1 (6 bases). This receptor was taken from a boy in the first two years of life with a congenital heart defect. CDR3 region: CASRSGGTDTQYF. The DNA of the CDR3 is TGTGCCAGCAGGTCAGGGGGCACAGATACGCAGTATTTT.